The 17 T cell receptor beta chains below come from one sample, sequenced in a study of T cells in tuberculosis. Sequencing used immunoSEQ multiplex PCR; TCRdb keeps in-frame clones, though not all of them. The sample holds roughly 44,000 clones; nearly 95% are singletons and the top ten take roughly 6.9%. The source material was PBMCs. The origin of the receptors is a donor aged 10 to 29 with latent tuberculosis or without tuberculosis infection.

This clone has more than one count but fewer than ten. The genes are TRBV5-4 and TRBJ1-1; TRBD1 matches at 7 bases. From germline, CDR1 is SGHNT and CDR2 YYREEE (reference sequence). The J segment lost 4 bases and the V segment lost 3 bases, leaving 9 bases of the junction unmatched. This CDR3 is 15 amino acids long. The CDR3 is CASSYRQGLITEAFF. CDR3 coding DNA: TGTGCCAGCAGCTATCGACAGGGACTGATCACTGAAGCTTTCTTT.

The rearrangement links TRBV27 to TRBJ1-6; no definite D call. In germline, CDR1 is MNHEY, CDR2 SMNVEV (reference sequence). The CDR3 has 14 residues. V lost 8 bases and J lost 6, with 14 bases in between. CDR3 nucleotides: TGTGCCAGCTCCTTAAGTAGATTTAATTCACCCCTCCACTTT. This encodes CASSLSRFNSPLHF.

This clone was recorded only once. The CDR3 here is CAAGQGITAFSQPQHF. DNA for the CDR3: TGTGCCGCCGGACAGGGGATAACCGCTTTCTCTCAGCCCCAGCATTTT. The J gene is TRBJ1-5, the V gene TRBV5-8; 9 positions match TRBD1. There are 16 residues in the CDR3. V lost 10 bases, J lost 6 bases, and 17 bases stayed unmatched. Germline-derived CDR1 and CDR2 are SGHTS and YDEGEE.

The genes are TRBV6-5 and TRBJ1-2; D ambiguous. There are 14 residues in the CDR3. Germline V gene lookup returns CDR1 MNHEY and CDR2 SVGAGI. V lost 0 bases to trimming and J lost 8 bases, with 13 bases between them. Here the CDR3 reads CASSYSGGMGGYTF. The CDR3 nucleotides read TGTGCCAGCAGTTACTCGGGAGGGATGGGGGGCTACACCTTC.

The chain carries TRBV7-8 and TRBJ1-1, with D perhaps TRBD1 (5 bases). Germline V CDR1 and CDR2: SGHVS, FQNEAQ. This CDR3 spans 14 amino acids. The V gene lost 2 bases and the J gene lost 5 bases, with 12 bases spanning the gap. The CDR3 bases are TGTGCCAGCAGCTTAACGGGGGTAGGGACTGAAGCTTTCTTT. Its translation is CASSLTGVGTEAFF.

This clone has only a few counts. This chain joins TRBV7-9 and TRBJ2-7; 7 bases line up with TRBD2. V dropped 4 bases and J dropped 4; count of bases not matched to a gene: 7. Germline V lookup: CDR1 SEHNR, CDR2 FQNEAQ (reference sequence). The CDR3 is made up of 14 amino acids. The CDR3 DNA sequence: TGTGCCAGCAGCTCCGCGGGAGAAATATACGAGCAGTACTTC. Amino acid sequence: CASSSAGEIYEQYF.

The CDR3 nucleotides are TGTGCCAGCAGTTTATCGTTTGGCCTGGTGAATCAGCCCCAGCATTTT. Translation: CASSLSFGLVNQPQHF. The gene calls are TRBV27 and TRBJ1-5; D not certain. The CDR3 runs to 16 residues. Germline-derived CDR1 and CDR2 are MNHEY and SMNVEV (reference sequence). Trimming took off 0 bases at V and 4 bases at J, with 13 bases between the two ends.

V and J are TRBV2 and TRBJ2-1; D not certain. Germline loops: CDR1 SNHLY, CDR2 FYNNEI. V dropped 2 bases and J dropped 7 bases, with 9 bases sitting between them. This CDR3 is 13 amino acids long. CDR3 nucleotides: TGTGCCAGCAGTGAAAAACTACTAAATGAGCAGTTCTTC. This sequence encodes CASSEKLLNEQFF.

The chain employs TRBV30 and TRBJ2-3; 14 positions match TRBD2. J gave up 5 bases and V 1 base, and 8 bases lay outside the gene matches. Germline CDR1 and CDR2: GTSNPN and SVGIG (reference sequence). CDR3 size: 17 residues. The CDR3 DNA follows: TGTGCCTGGAGTGGGCCCAGGACTAGCGGGGGGAGAGATACGCAGTATTTT. Translating it yields CAWSGPRTSGGRDTQYF.

J is TRBJ2-7 and V is TRBV2, with D possibly TRBD2 on 6 matching bases. Germline V lookup: CDR1 SNHLY, CDR2 FYNNEI. The V and J ends lost 1 base and 2 bases respectively, with 9 bases between them. The CDR3 has 14 residues. CDR3 sequence: CASSEGGLAYEQYF. The CDR3 DNA is TGTGCCAGCAGTGAAGGGGGACTGGCCTACGAGCAGTACTTC.

The V and J genes are TRBV4-1 and TRBJ2-7, with D perhaps TRBD1 (6 bases). This CDR3 contains 15 residues. CDR1 MGHRA and CDR2 YSYEKL come from the germline V gene. Trimming removed 3 bases from V and 0 bases from J, with 12 bases in between. The CDR3 DNA is TGCGCCAGCAGCCACCGGACAGAATTCTCCTACGAGCAGTACTTC. It encodes CASSHRTEFSYEQYF.

This chain joins TRBV10-3 and TRBJ2-2; D not resolved. This CDR3 is built from 13 residues. V was clipped by 4 bases and J by 4 bases, with 7 bases between them. Germline V gives CDR1 ENHRY, CDR2 SYGVKD. The CDR3 is CAISADPTGELFF. Here the CDR3 DNA reads TGTGCCATCAGTGCAGATCCCACCGGGGAGCTGTTTTTT.

The chain has TRBV27 and TRBJ1-2; TRBD1 matches 9 bases. The CDR3 length is 18 residues. J lost 2 bases, V lost 4 bases, and 14 bases had no gene match. From germline, CDR1 is MNHEY and CDR2 SMNVEV (reference sequence). CDR3 bases: TGTGCCAGCAGTTCTATTGGTGCCGGGACAGGGCGCAACTATGGCTACACCTTC. Translation gives CASSSIGAGTGRNYGYTF.

The rearrangement links TRBV5-6 to TRBJ2-7; D gene uncertain. The CDR3 is 12 amino acids. The germline V gene encodes CDR1 SGHDT and CDR2 YYEEEE. With 2 bases removed from V and 3 bases from J, the gap between germline ends came to 6 bases. CDR3 sequence reads: CASSFTGYEQYF. The CDR3 nucleotides are TGTGCCAGCAGCTTTACCGGCTACGAGCAGTACTTC.

V is TRBV5-1 and J is TRBJ1-3, with D perhaps TRBD1 (5 bases). The CDR3 loop spans 15 amino acids. The germline V and J ends were trimmed by 0 bases and 8 bases, with 15 bases remaining between them. CDR1 SGHRS and CDR2 YFSETQ come from the germline V gene. The CDR3: CASSLGTRTYDTIYF. The CDR3 DNA reads as TGCGCCAGCAGCTTGGGGACGAGGACATATGACACCATATATTTT.

V usage is TRBV5-1 and J usage is TRBJ2-1; 9 nucleotides agree with TRBD1. After removal of 3 bases from V and 5 bases from J, the junction contained 0 bases not matched to a gene. Germline lookup yields CDR1 SGHRS and CDR2 YFSETQ. The CDR3 covers 13 residues. The CDR3 region has the DNA TGCGCCAGCAGCTGGACAGGGGACAATGAGCAGTTCTTC. This gives the protein CASSWTGDNEQFF.

This chain links TRBV5-1 with TRBJ1-3; D ambiguous. CDR1 is SGHRS and CDR2 is YFSETQ in the germline V gene. This CDR3 is built from 15 residues. With 0 bases removed from V and 0 bases from J, the gap between germline ends came to 7 bases. The CDR3 DNA reads as TGCGCCAGCAGCTTGGACGGTAGCTCTGGAAACACCATATATTTT. This gives the protein CASSLDGSSGNTIYF.